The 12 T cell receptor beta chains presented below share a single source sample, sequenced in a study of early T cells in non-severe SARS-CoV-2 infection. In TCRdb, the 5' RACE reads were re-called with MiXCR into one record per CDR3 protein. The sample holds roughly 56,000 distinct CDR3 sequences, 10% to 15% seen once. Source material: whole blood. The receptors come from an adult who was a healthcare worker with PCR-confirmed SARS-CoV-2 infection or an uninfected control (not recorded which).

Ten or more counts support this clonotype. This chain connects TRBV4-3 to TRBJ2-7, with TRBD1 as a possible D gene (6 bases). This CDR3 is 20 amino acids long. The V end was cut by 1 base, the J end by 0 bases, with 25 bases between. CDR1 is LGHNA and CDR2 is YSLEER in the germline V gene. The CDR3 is CASSQAPPGTTLTLSYEQYF. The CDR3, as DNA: TGCGCCAGCAGCCAAGCGCCCCCCGGGACAACACTCACTCTCTCCTACGAGCAGTACTTC.

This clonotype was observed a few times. The CDR3 nucleotides read TGTGCCAGCAGCCCCATGGGGCCCTCTGGAAACACCATATATTTT. It specifies CASSPMGPSGNTIYF. V gene TRBV11-3 combines with J gene TRBJ1-3; tentatively, D is TRBD1 (5 bases). The CDR3 length is 15 residues. Trimming took off 5 bases at V and 0 bases at J, with 11 bases between the two ends. CDR1 SGHNT and CDR2 YENEEA come from the germline V gene.

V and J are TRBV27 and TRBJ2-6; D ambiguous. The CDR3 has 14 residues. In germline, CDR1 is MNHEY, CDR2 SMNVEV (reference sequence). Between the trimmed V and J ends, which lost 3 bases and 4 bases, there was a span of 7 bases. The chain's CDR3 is CASSLVSGANVLTF. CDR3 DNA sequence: TGTGCCAGCAGTTTGGTTTCCGGGGCCAACGTCCTGACTTTC. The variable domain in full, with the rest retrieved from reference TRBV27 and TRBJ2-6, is EAQVTQNPRYLITVTGKKLTVTCSQNMNHEYMSWYRQDPGLGLRQIYYSMNVEVTDKGDVPEGYKVSRKEKRNFPLILESPSPNQTSLYFCASSLVSGANVLTFGAGSRLTVL.

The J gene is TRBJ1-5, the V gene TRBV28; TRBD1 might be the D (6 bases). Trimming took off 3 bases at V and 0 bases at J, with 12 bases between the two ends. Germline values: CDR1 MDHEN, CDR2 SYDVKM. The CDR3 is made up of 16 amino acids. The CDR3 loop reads CASSFGRGYSNQPQHF. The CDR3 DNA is TGTGCCAGCAGTTTTGGCAGGGGATATAGCAATCAGCCCCAGCATTTT. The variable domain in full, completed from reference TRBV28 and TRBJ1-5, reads DVKVTQSSRYLVKRTGEKVFLECVQDMDHENMFWYRQDPGLGLRLIYFSYDVKMKEKGDIPEGYSVSREKKERFSLILESASTNQTSMYLCASSFGRGYSNQPQHFGDGTRLSIL.

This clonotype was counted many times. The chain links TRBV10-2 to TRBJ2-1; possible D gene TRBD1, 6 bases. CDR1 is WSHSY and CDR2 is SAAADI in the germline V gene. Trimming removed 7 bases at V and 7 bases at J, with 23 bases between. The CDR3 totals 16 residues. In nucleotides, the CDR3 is TGCGCCAGCACCGAACGGTTACAGGGAAATAAAAATGAGCAGTTCTTC. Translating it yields CASTERLQGNKNEQFF.

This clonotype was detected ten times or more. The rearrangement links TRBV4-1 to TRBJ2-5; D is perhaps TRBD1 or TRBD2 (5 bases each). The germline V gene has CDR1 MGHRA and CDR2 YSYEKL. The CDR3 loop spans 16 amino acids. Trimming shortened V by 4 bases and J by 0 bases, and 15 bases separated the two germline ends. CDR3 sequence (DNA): TGCGCCAGCAGCCCCCGGGACCAACCTAACCAAGAGACCCAGTACTTC. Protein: CASSPRDQPNQETQYF.

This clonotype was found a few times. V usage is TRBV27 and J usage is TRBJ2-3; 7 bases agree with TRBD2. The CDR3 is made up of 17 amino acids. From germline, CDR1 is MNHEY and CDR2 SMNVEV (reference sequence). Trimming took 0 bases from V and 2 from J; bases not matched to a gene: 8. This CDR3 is CASSLSPARDYTDTQYF. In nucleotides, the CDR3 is TGTGCCAGCAGTTTATCCCCCGCCAGGGACTACACAGATACGCAGTATTTT.

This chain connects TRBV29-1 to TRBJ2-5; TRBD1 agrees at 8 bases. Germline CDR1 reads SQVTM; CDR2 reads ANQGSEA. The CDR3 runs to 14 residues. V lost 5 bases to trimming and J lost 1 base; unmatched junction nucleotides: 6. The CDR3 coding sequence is TGCAGCGTTCCGGACAGGGCCTCCCAAGAGACCCAGTACTTC. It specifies CSVPDRASQETQYF.

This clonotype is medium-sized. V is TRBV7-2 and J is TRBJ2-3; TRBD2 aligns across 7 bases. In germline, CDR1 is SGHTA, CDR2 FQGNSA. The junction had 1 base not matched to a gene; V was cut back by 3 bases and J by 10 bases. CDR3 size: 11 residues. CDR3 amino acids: CASSLGGAQYF. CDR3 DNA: TGTGCCAGCAGCTTGGGAGGGGCGCAGTATTTT.

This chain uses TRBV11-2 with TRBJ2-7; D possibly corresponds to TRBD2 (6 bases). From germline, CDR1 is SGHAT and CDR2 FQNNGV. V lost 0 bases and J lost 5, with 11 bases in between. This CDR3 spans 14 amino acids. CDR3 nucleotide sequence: TGTGCCAGCAGCTTAGAAGTCTCGGGGGACGAGCAGTACTTC. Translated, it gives CASSLEVSGDEQYF. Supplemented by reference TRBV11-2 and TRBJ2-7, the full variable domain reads EAGVAQSPRYKIIEKRQSVAFWCNPISGHATLYWYQQILGQGPKLLIQFQNNGVVDDSQLPKDRFSAERLKGVDSTLKIQPAKLEDSAVYLCASSLEVSGDEQYFGPGTRLTVT.

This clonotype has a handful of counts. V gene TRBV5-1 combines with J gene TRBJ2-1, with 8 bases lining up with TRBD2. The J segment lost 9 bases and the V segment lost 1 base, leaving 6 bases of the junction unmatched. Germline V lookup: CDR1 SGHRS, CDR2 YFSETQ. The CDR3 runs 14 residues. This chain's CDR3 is CASSLTSGYGEQFF. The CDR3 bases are TGCGCCAGCAGCTTGACTAGCGGTTATGGTGAGCAGTTCTTC. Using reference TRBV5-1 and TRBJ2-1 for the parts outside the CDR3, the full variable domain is KAGVTQTPRYLIKTRGQQVTLSCSPISGHRSVSWYQQTPGQGLQFLFEYFSETQRNKGNFPGRFSGRQFSNSRSEMNVSTLELGDSALYLCASSLTSGYGEQFFGPGTRLTVL.

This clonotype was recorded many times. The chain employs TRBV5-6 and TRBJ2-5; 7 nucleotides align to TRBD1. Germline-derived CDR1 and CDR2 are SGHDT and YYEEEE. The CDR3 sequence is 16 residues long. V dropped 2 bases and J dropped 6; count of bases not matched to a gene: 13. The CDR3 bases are TGTGCCAGCAGCTTTGTTGGGACAGAGGATCTGAAGACCCAGTACTTC. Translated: CASSFVGTEDLKTQYF.